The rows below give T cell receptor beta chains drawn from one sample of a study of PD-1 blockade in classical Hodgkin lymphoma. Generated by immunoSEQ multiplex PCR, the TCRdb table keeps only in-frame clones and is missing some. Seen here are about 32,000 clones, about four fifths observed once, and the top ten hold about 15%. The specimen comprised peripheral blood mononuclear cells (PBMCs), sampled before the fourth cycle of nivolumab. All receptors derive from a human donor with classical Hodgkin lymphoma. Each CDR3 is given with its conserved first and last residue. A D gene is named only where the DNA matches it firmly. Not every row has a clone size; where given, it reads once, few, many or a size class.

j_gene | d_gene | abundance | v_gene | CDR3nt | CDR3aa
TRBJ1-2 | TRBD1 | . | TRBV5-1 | TGCGCCAGCAGCTTACCGGACAGGAACTATGGCTACACCTTC | CASSLPDRNYGYTF
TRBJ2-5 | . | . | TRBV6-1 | TGTGCCAGCAGCGACCCGTGGGGATTCGAGACCCAGTACTTC | CASSDPWGFETQYF
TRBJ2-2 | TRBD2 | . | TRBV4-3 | TGCGCCAGCAGCCAAGATCCGAGGGCTAGCGGGAGAACCGGGGAGCTGTTTTTT | CASSQDPRASGRTGELFF
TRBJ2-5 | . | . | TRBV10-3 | TGTGCCATCAGTGAGAAAGGGTCTGGGGAGACCCAGTACTTC | CAISEKGSGETQYF
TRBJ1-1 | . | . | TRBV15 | TGTGCCACCAACCCCGTGAGGGGGGAGGGCGACACTGAAGCTTTCTTT | CATNPVRGEGDTEAFF
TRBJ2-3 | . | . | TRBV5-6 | TGTGCCAGCAGCTTGGGGGAGTACCAGTATTTT | CASSLGEYQYF
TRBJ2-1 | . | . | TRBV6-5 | TGTGCCAGCAGTTACGCCAGGGACCATGAGCAGTTCTTC | CASSYARDHEQFF
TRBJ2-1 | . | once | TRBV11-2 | TGTGCCAGCAGCTACCAACCAGCCGGGTCCTACAATGAGCAGTTCTTC | CASSYQPAGSYNEQFF
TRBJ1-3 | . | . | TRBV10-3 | TGTGCCATCACGGGTTCTGGAAACACCATATATTTT | CAITGSGNTIYF
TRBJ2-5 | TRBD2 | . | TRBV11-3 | TGTGCCAGCAGCTCCCTATCCGGACTAGCGGGGGTGGGCGAGACCCAGTACTTC | CASSSLSGLAGVGETQYF
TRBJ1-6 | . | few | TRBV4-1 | TGCGCCAGCAGCCAAGTCCCCAAGGCGGGGGGGAATTCACCCCTCCACTTT | CASSQVPKAGGNSPLHF
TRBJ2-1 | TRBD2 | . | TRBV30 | TGTGCCTGGAGCAACGGAGGACTAGCGGGACGTCAGTTCTTC | CAWSNGGLAGRQFF
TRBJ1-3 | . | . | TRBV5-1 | TGCGCCAGCAGCACGACAGGCTCTGGAAACACCATATATTTT | CASSTTGSGNTIYF
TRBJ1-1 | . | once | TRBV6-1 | TGTGCCAGCAGTGAACAAGGGTCGAAAGCTTTCTTT | CASSEQGSKAFF
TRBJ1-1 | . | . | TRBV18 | TGTGCCAGCTCACCACCTATGACCACTGAAGCTTTCTTT | CASSPPMTTEAFF
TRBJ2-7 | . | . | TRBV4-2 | TGTGCCAGCAGCCAAGGTTTGAGAACCTACGAGCAGTACTTC | CASSQGLRTYEQYF
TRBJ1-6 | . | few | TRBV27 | TGTGCCAGCAGTTTAAGACCTAACAATTCACCCCTCCACTTT | CASSLRPNNSPLHF
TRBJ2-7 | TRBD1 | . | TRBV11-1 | TGTGCCAGCAGCTCCCCAGGGGGCTACGAGCAGTACTTC | CASSSPGGYEQYF
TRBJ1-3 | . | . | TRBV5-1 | TGCGCCAGCAGCTTTCGGCCGGGTAGCTCTGGAAACACCATATATTTT | CASSFRPGSSGNTIYF
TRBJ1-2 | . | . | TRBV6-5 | TGTGCCAGCAGTTCCCAGACCGGGAACTATGGCTACACCTTC | CASSSQTGNYGYTF
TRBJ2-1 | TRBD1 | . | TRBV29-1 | TGCAGCGTTGAAAAGGGACAGGGGGCGGGATGGTTCTTC | CSVEKGQGAGWFF
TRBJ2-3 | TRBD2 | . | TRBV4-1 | TGCGCCAGCAGCCAAGAGGCTAGCGGGGGGGCCTACCGATACACAGATACGCAGTATTTT | CASSQEASGGAYRYTDTQYF
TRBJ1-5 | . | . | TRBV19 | TGTGCCAGTAGTATAAGTGGGCCCCAGCCCCAGCATTTT | CASSISGPQPQHF
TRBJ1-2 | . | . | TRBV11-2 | TGTGCCAGCAGCTTAGAGCAGGGGCTTGGCTACACCTTC | CASSLEQGLGYTF
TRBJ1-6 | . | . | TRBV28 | TGTGCCAGCAGTTTGGGGACGGCTTCAAATTCACCCCTCCACTTT | CASSLGTASNSPLHF
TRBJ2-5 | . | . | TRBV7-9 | TGTGCCAGCAGCAAGCAATGGGAGACCCAGTACTTC | CASSKQWETQYF
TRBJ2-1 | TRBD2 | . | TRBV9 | TGTGCCAGCAGCGTAGACGGGAGGATAGGGAATGAGCAGTTCTTC | CASSVDGRIGNEQFF
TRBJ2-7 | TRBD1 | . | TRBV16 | TGTGCCAGCAGCCAAGGCAGGGGGCTGTCTTACGAGCAGTACTTC | CASSQGRGLSYEQYF
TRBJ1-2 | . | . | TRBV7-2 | TGTGCCAGCAGCCCGCATGGGGGCGGCTATGGCTACACCTTC | CASSPHGGGYGYTF
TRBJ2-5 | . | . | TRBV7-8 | TGTGCCAGCAGCCCCGCGGAGGGGCAAGAGACCCAGTACTTC | CASSPAEGQETQYF
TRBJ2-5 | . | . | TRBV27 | TGTGCCAGCAGTTTAGATTGGCATTTAGAGACCCAGTACTTC | CASSLDWHLETQYF
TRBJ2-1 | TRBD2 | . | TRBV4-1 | TGCGCCAGCAGCCCCGCTGCGGCGGGAGGGCCGATTGAGCAGTTCTTC | CASSPAAAGGPIEQFF